This passage covers 26 T cell receptor beta chains from one sample sequenced in a study of shared T cell receptors in the human thymus. Data came from immunoSEQ multiplex PCR; TCRdb stores just in-frame clones and leaves some out. The table shows some 700,000 clones, with 70% to 90% occurring only once. The same data also went into a second study, on human thymus T cells.

Sequencing was performed on thymocytes. The source is a girl under three years old with a congenital heart defect.

The genes are TRBV6-1 and TRBJ1-5; the D is unclear. Germline CDR1 MNHNS, CDR2 SASEGT. The CDR3 is 13 amino acids. V was shortened by 2 bases and J by 6 bases, with 8 bases between the two germline ends. CDR3 sequence reads: CASSEPGSQPQHF. For the CDR3, the DNA is TGTGCCAGCAGTGAACCAGGTAGTCAGCCCCAGCATTTT.

J is TRBJ1-5 and V is TRBV6-5; 10 positions agree with TRBD1. The germline V gene has CDR1 MNHEY and CDR2 SVGAGI. The CDR3 length is 16 residues. With 4 bases clipped from V and 5 bases from J, the junction kept 8 bases outside the gene matches. CDR3 coding DNA: TGTGCCAGCAGTTCAAGCCGGGACAGGGGTGATCAGCCCCAGCATTTT. This translates into CASSSSRDRGDQPQHF.

The chain couples TRBV15 to TRBJ1-5, with TRBD1 matching over 8 bases. The CDR3 is 15 residues long. Germline values: CDR1 LNHNV, CDR2 YYDKDF (reference sequence). V was clipped by 0 bases and J by 6 bases; unmatched bases: 4. The CDR3 protein is CATSRETQGGQPQHF. DNA of the CDR3: TGTGCCACCAGCAGAGAGACACAGGGGGGTCAGCCCCAGCATTTT.

CDR3 in DNA: TGTGCCAGCAGTCACCAGGGGAACACCGGGGAGCTGTTTTTT. Protein: CASSHQGNTGELFF. The gene calls are TRBV6-5 and TRBJ2-2; the D gene is possibly TRBD1 (5 bases). The V gene's germline CDR1 is MNHEY and CDR2 SVGAGI. The CDR3 covers 14 residues. V was trimmed by 5 bases and J by 1 base, leaving 8 bases between them.

The CDR3: CAARRRVGSPLHF. The CDR3 DNA reads as TGTGCCGCACGGCGGAGGGTCGGATCACCCCTCCACTTT. The J gene is TRBJ1-6, the V gene TRBV19; unclear D gene. This CDR3 contains 13 residues. V was clipped by 11 bases and J by 10 bases, with 18 bases between them. Looked up from germline, CDR1 is LNHDA and CDR2 is SQIVND (reference sequence).

The V gene is TRBV15, the J gene TRBJ2-5; unclear D gene. The end of the DNA fits TRBJ2-7 better, so the J call may be wrong. Per germline, CDR1 LNHNV and CDR2 YYDKDF (reference sequence). This CDR3 is 15 amino acids long. The CDR3 DNA reads as TGTGCCACCAGCAACGGCCCTCGGGTGAGCTACGAGCAGTACTTC. This encodes CATSNGPRVSYEQYF.

V gene TRBV5-4 combines with J gene TRBJ2-7; the D gene is possibly TRBD2 (5 bases). Germline V gene data show CDR1 as SGHNT and CDR2 as YYREEE (reference sequence). The CDR3 spans 16 residues. The germline V and J ends were trimmed by 4 bases and 0 bases, with 17 bases remaining between them. The CDR3 DNA reads as TGTGCCAGCAGCGGCGGGCCCTCCCACCCCTCCTACGAGCAGTACTTC. Translated, it gives CASSGGPSHPSYEQYF. Looking up the rest from reference TRBV5-4 and TRBJ2-7 gives the full variable domain: ETGVTQSPTHLIKTRGQQVTLRCSSQSGHNTVSWYQQALGQGPQFIFQYYREEENGRGNFPPRFSGLQFPNYSSELNVNALELDDSALYLCASSGGPSHPSYEQYFGPGTRLTVT.

This chain uses TRBV5-1 with TRBJ2-1, with D possibly TRBD2 on 6 matching bases. The CDR3 has 17 residues. Between the trimmed V and J ends, which lost 2 bases and 4 bases, there was a span of 19 bases. Per the germline V gene, CDR1 is SGHRS and CDR2 is YFSETQ. In DNA, the CDR3 is TGCGCCAGCAGCTTCAACCTCGTGGAGGGAGGTTACAATGAGCAGTTCTTC. It codes for CASSFNLVEGGYNEQFF.

This chain joins TRBV27 and TRBJ1-2; the D gene is possibly TRBD1 (6 bases). There are 15 residues in the CDR3. Germline V lookup: CDR1 MNHEY, CDR2 SMNVEV (reference sequence). Trimming took 3 bases from V and 8 from J, leaving 19 bases between them. The CDR3 DNA sequence: TGTGCCAGCAGTTTTCTTGGACAGCTAGGTGGGGGCTACACCTTC. Residues: CASSFLGQLGGGYTF.

V and J are TRBV11-2 and TRBJ1-1, with D unclear. There are 15 residues in the CDR3. Looked up from germline, CDR1 is SGHAT and CDR2 is FQNNGV. V shed 0 bases and J shed 5 bases, with 13 bases lying between them. The CDR3 loop reads CASSLDPGRVTEAFF. CDR3 in DNA: TGTGCCAGCAGCTTAGATCCGGGGAGGGTAACTGAAGCTTTCTTT. The whole variable domain, remainder taken from reference TRBV11-2 and TRBJ1-1, is EAGVAQSPRYKIIEKRQSVAFWCNPISGHATLYWYQQILGQGPKLLIQFQNNGVVDDSQLPKDRFSAERLKGVDSTLKIQPAKLEDSAVYLCASSLDPGRVTEAFFGQGTRLTVV.

This clone was recorded once. This chain connects TRBV27 to TRBJ2-3; 11 bases are shared with TRBD2. The CDR3 is 19 residues long. Germline V gene data show CDR1 as MNHEY and CDR2 as SMNVEV (reference sequence). V was pared by 6 bases and J by 5 bases, with 19 bases of the junction left unmatched. CDR3 sequence: CASSPVNGGTSGPIDTQYF. In nucleotides, the CDR3 is TGTGCCAGCAGCCCCGTCAACGGAGGGACTAGCGGTCCGATAGATACGCAGTATTTT.

This clone appeared a few times. The identical CDR3 is also encoded by other nucleotide sequences in the sample. The V gene is TRBV5-1, the J gene TRBJ1-1, with D tentatively TRBD1 (5 bases). Trimming removed 4 bases from V and 0 bases from J, with 10 bases in between. CDR3 length: 14 residues. Germline V gene lookup returns CDR1 SGHRS and CDR2 YFSETQ. This chain's CDR3 is CASSPGGLNTEAFF. The CDR3 nucleotides read TGCGCCAGCAGCCCGGGGGGGTTGAACACTGAAGCTTTCTTT.

V usage is TRBV4-3 and J usage is TRBJ2-6; 9 nucleotides line up with TRBD1. There are 20 residues in the CDR3. J gave up 2 bases and V 0 bases, and 11 bases lay outside the gene matches. Germline V CDR1 and CDR2: LGHNA, YSLEER. CDR3 sequence reads: CASSQDGNRGLSPGANVLTF. CDR3 DNA sequence: TGCGCCAGCAGCCAAGATGGAAACAGGGGGCTATCTCCTGGGGCCAACGTCCTGACTTTC.

This clone was detected a few times. The chain joins TRBV20-1 to TRBJ1-2; possible D gene TRBD1, 5 bases. Germline CDR1 reads DFQATT; CDR2 reads SNEGSKA (reference sequence). V was trimmed by 0 bases and J by 8 bases, leaving 7 bases between them. The CDR3 contains 11 residues. The CDR3 here is CSARDKGGYTF. CDR3 bases: TGCAGTGCTAGAGATAAGGGGGGCTACACCTTC.

The rearrangement joins TRBV5-8 to TRBJ2-1, with D possibly matching TRBD1 (5 bases). The ends were cut back, 3 bases at V and 7 bases at J, with 17 bases in the middle. Germline V CDR1 and CDR2: SGHTS, YDEGEE. This CDR3 contains 15 residues. The CDR3 protein is CASSSSAAGMNEQFF. DNA of the CDR3: TGTGCCAGCAGCTCCTCAGCCGCAGGGATGAATGAGCAGTTCTTC. The full variable domain, completed using reference TRBV5-8 and TRBJ2-1, is EAGVTQSPTHLIKTRGQQATLRCSPISGHTSVYWYQQALGLGLQFLLWYDEGEERNRGNFPPRFSGRQFPNYSSELNVNALELEDSALYLCASSSSAAGMNEQFFGPGTRLTVL.

V is TRBV5-4 and J is TRBJ1-2; D not resolved. The CDR3 is 15 residues long. Germline V CDR1 and CDR2: SGHNT, YYREEE (reference sequence). V dropped 0 bases and J dropped 8 bases, with 17 bases sitting between them. Here the CDR3 reads CASSLVRQGSGGYTF. In DNA, the CDR3 is TGTGCCAGCAGCTTGGTTCGTCAAGGGTCGGGAGGCTACACCTTC.

The CDR3 sequence is CASSHERGGRETQYF. CDR3 sequence (DNA): TGTGCCAGCAGTCATGAGCGGGGGGGGCGGGAGACCCAGTACTTC. The chain carries TRBV6-1 and TRBJ2-5; TRBD2 agrees at 10 bases. The CDR3 totals 15 residues. The junction had 8 bases not matched to a gene; V was cut back by 5 bases and J by 5 bases. Germline-derived CDR1 and CDR2 are MNHNS and SASEGT.

The V and J genes are TRBV28 and TRBJ1-5, with 9 bases identical to TRBD1. This CDR3 is 17 amino acids long. Germline assignment: CDR1 MDHEN and CDR2 SYDVKM. V dropped 0 bases and J dropped 9; count of bases not matched to a gene: 12. The CDR3 loop is CASSLWKLDRGVWPQHF. The CDR3 coding sequence is TGTGCCAGCAGTTTATGGAAACTGGACAGGGGAGTTTGGCCCCAGCATTTT.

The chain recombines TRBV19 with TRBJ2-7; a weak D match, TRBD1 (5 bases). Looked up from germline, CDR1 is LNHDA and CDR2 is SQIVND (reference sequence). CDR3 length: 15 amino acids. V was cut by 3 bases and J by 3 bases, with 15 bases left in between. The CDR3 DNA follows: TGTGCCAGTAGTATTCCAGGGAATAGGGTCTACGAGCAGTACTTC. This translates into CASSIPGNRVYEQYF.

This clone was seen a single time. V gene TRBV15 combines with J gene TRBJ2-4, with 8 bases that match TRBD1. Germline trimming cut 1 base from V and 0 bases from J; bases unmatched to any gene: 11. Germline assignment: CDR1 LNHNV and CDR2 YYDKDF (reference sequence). The CDR3 length is 19 residues. The CDR3 loop is CATSRGAWQGARAKNIQYF. DNA of the CDR3: TGTGCCACCAGCAGAGGTGCTTGGCAGGGGGCTCGAGCCAAAAACATTCAGTACTTC.

This rearrangement joins TRBV28 to TRBJ1-5; D unresolved. CDR1 is MDHEN and CDR2 is SYDVKM in the germline V gene. This CDR3 comprises 14 residues. Between the trimmed V and J ends, which lost 7 bases and 9 bases, there was a span of 19 bases. The DNA for the CDR3 is TGTGCCAGCATCCGGGCCGGGAGATGTCGGCCCCAGCATTTT. As protein: CASIRAGRCRPQHF.

As for this clone: The sample carries other DNA sequences with the same CDR3. The chain combines TRBV12-5 with TRBJ2-7; TRBD1 agrees at 12 bases. This CDR3 spans 14 amino acids. The ends lost 6 bases at V and 2 bases at J; junction bases unmatched: 2. Germline CDR1 LGHNT, CDR2 FRNRAP. CDR3 coding DNA: TGTGCTAGTGGGGGACAGGGGGCTCCCTACGAGCAGTACTTC. As protein: CASGGQGAPYEQYF.

This chain links TRBV27 with TRBJ1-1, with TRBD1 as a possible D gene (6 bases). This CDR3 contains 11 residues. Looked up from germline, CDR1 is MNHEY and CDR2 is SMNVEV (reference sequence). Deletions cut 9 bases from V and 9 bases from J, with 14 bases between. The CDR3 DNA reads TGTGCCAGTGAGGGGGGGGCACAAGCTTTCTTT. Its protein is CASEGGAQAFF.

CDR3 coding DNA: TGTGCCAGCAGTTATCCCAGGTCGTCGCGCTACACCTTC. It encodes CASSYPRSSRYTF. This chain connects TRBV28 to TRBJ1-2; D unclear. The CDR3 spans 13 residues. Between the trimmed V and J ends, which lost 4 bases and 9 bases, there was a span of 15 bases. CDR1 MDHEN and CDR2 SYDVKM come from the germline V gene.

The chain is built from TRBV15 and TRBJ1-2; D not resolved. Germline CDR1 and CDR2: LNHNV and YYDKDF (reference sequence). This CDR3 is 12 amino acids long. The ends were cut back, 0 bases at V and 7 bases at J, with 6 bases in the middle. The DNA for the CDR3 is TGTGCCACCAGCAGAGAGTCTAGTGGCTACACCTTC. Amino acids: CATSRESSGYTF.

The chain recombines TRBV5-4 with TRBJ1-6; TRBD1 agrees at 7 bases. The CDR3 loop spans 19 amino acids. CDR1 is SGHNT and CDR2 is YYREEE in the germline V gene (reference sequence). V was pared by 7 bases and J by 0 bases, with 16 bases of the junction left unmatched. The chain's CDR3 is CASVIPGTEFYSYNSPLHF. The CDR3 DNA reads as TGTGCCAGCGTCATACCCGGGACAGAATTCTACTCCTATAATTCACCCCTCCACTTT.